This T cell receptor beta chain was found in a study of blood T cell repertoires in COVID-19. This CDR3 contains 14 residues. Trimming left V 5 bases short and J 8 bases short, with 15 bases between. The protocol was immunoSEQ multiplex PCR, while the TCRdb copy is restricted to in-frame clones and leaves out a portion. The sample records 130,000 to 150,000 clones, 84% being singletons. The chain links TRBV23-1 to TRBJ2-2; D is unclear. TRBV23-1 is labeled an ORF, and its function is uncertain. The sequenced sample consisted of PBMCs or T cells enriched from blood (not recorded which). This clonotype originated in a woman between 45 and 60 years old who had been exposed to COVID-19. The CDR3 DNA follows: TGCGCCAGCAGTTCCCGCTCCCGAGGAGGGGAGCTGTTTTTT. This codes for CASSSRSRGGELFF.